This is a list of T cell receptor beta chains from one sample in a study of shared clonotypes between healthy human individuals. The protocol was immunoSEQ multiplex PCR, while the TCRdb copy is restricted to in-frame clones and leaves out a portion. This table holds some 2.1 million clones, roughly 94% found once. Sample: naive CD4+ T cells sorted from blood. The receptors were gathered from a man aged 18 to 29 in good health. The CDR3 runs from the conserved cysteine through the conserved F or W. The D gene is left open where the match is weak. The size field is filled for only some rows; it gives once, few, many or a size class.

CDR3nt,CDR3aa,d_gene,abundance,j_gene,v_gene
TGTGCCAGCAGCCCAGGCAGCGACCTTAATGAAAAACTGTTTTTT,CASSPGSDLNEKLFF,-,-,TRBJ1-4,TRBV6-6
TGCGCCAGTTCTACCGGGACTAGCGGGAGGACAGATACGCAGTATTTT,CASSTGTSGRTDTQYF,TRBD2,-,TRBJ2-3,TRBV5-1
TGTGCCAGCAGCTCCACTAAGGGGGCGGGGGATCAGCCCCAGCATTTT,CASSSTKGAGDQPQHF,TRBD1,-,TRBJ1-5,TRBV11-1
TGTGCCAGCAGTTTGACTGGGAGCTCCTACGAGCAGTACTTC,CASSLTGSSYEQYF,-,-,TRBJ2-7,TRBV6-6
TGTGCCAGCAGTTACTCGAGAACTAGAAACAATGAGCAGTTCTTC,CASSYSRTRNNEQFF,-,-,TRBJ2-1,TRBV6-5
TGTGCCAGCAGACGGACAGGGGGACACTATGGCTACACCTTC,CASRRTGGHYGYTF,TRBD1,-,TRBJ1-2,TRBV28
TGTGCCTGGAGTGTTAACAGGGGATTAGAAAAACTGTTTTTT,CAWSVNRGLEKLFF,TRBD1,-,TRBJ1-4,TRBV30
TGCGCCAGCAGCTTGGAGGCTAGCTCCTACGAGCAGTACTTC,CASSLEASSYEQYF,-,-,TRBJ2-7,TRBV5-1
TGTGCCAGCAGTTACGTTGGGGCAGGGATTAACTATGGCTACACCTTC,CASSYVGAGINYGYTF,-,-,TRBJ1-2,TRBV6-5
TGTGCCAGCAGCTACAGGAATTTGGGAACCATATATTTT,CASSYRNLGTIYF,-,-,TRBJ1-3,TRBV11-2
TGTGCCAGCAGAACCGACAGTAACTATGGCTACACCTTC,CASRTDSNYGYTF,-,-,TRBJ1-2,TRBV28
TGTGCCATCAGTGATAATCCCCCAGGGGGCAGTGAAAAACTGTTTTTT,CAISDNPPGGSEKLFF,TRBD1,-,TRBJ1-4,TRBV10-3
TGTGCCAGCAGCCGGGGGGGAAATTCACCCCTCCACTTT,CASSRGGNSPLHF,-,-,TRBJ1-6,TRBV7-9
TGTGCCAGCGGGTCAGACAGGCGCTCCTACGAGCAGTACTTC,CASGSDRRSYEQYF,-,once,TRBJ2-7,TRBV11-2
TGCGCCAGCAGCTTGGGGGCCGGCAACACTGAAGCTTTCTTT,CASSLGAGNTEAFF,-,-,TRBJ1-1,TRBV5-1
TGTGCCAGCAGCTTAGTGGGAGGGACAGGGACCGAGCAGTACTTC,CASSLVGGTGTEQYF,TRBD1,-,TRBJ2-7,TRBV7-2
TGTGCCAGTAGTCCCGCGGGGTTGAACACTGAAGCTTTCTTT,CASSPAGLNTEAFF,-,-,TRBJ1-1,TRBV19
TGTGCCAGCAGCCTGGACACCGGAGGTACTGAAGCTTTCTTT,CASSLDTGGTEAFF,-,-,TRBJ1-1,TRBV30
TGTGCCAGCAGCTTAGGGACAGGGGCTTGGGAAGGCTACACCTTC,CASSLGTGAWEGYTF,TRBD1,-,TRBJ1-2,TRBV7-2
TGTGCCAGCAGTATTTGGGACATATACAGCAATCAGCCCCAGCATTTT,CASSIWDIYSNQPQHF,-,-,TRBJ1-5,TRBV19
TGCGCCAGCAGCCAAGCGCCGGGGACAAACACCGGGGAGCTGTTTTTT,CASSQAPGTNTGELFF,-,-,TRBJ2-2,TRBV4-1
TGTGCCCGCCTAACGGAACAGTATAGCAATCAGCCCCAGCATTTT,CARLTEQYSNQPQHF,-,-,TRBJ1-5,TRBV6-5
TGTGCCAGTAGTCTAGCGGCCGGGGGCTCCTACGAGCAGTACTTC,CASSLAAGGSYEQYF,TRBD2,-,TRBJ2-7,TRBV19
TGTGCCAGCTCACCCCGGGACGGCAATTCACCCCTCCACTTT,CASSPRDGNSPLHF,-,-,TRBJ1-6,TRBV18
TGTGCCAGCAGTTTGGGAACAGGCCGTAACTATGGCTACACCTTC,CASSLGTGRNYGYTF,-,-,TRBJ1-2,TRBV5-6
TGTGCCAGCTCGTACCTGACAGGGTGGTACGAGCAGTACTTC,CASSYLTGWYEQYF,TRBD1,-,TRBJ2-7,TRBV18
TGCAGCGTCGGGGACAGTCACACTGAAGCTTTCTTT,CSVGDSHTEAFF,TRBD1,-,TRBJ1-1,TRBV29-1
TGCGCCAGCAGCTTGGCGGGGACAGGGCAATCACCCCTCCACTTT,CASSLAGTGQSPLHF,TRBD1,-,TRBJ1-6,TRBV5-1
TGTGCCAGCAGCTTAAGGGGGACAGGGCCAGACACCATATATTTT,CASSLRGTGPDTIYF,TRBD1,-,TRBJ1-3,TRBV11-2
TGTGCCTGGAGTGTAGAGGCGATCTCTGGAAACACCATATATTTT,CAWSVEAISGNTIYF,-,-,TRBJ1-3,TRBV30
TGTGCCAGCAGTCCACTATCGGAGGCGATCGGGGAGCTGTTTTTT,CASSPLSEAIGELFF,-,-,TRBJ2-2,TRBV6-5
TGTGCCAGTAAAAACAGCTATGGGGAGACCCAGTACTTC,CASKNSYGETQYF,-,-,TRBJ2-5,TRBV19
TGTGCCAGCTCACCGACAAATTCCTACGAGCAGTACTTC,CASSPTNSYEQYF,-,-,TRBJ2-7,TRBV18
TGTGCCAGCAGTCCCACTAGCGGGGGGACCTACGAGCAGTACTTC,CASSPTSGGTYEQYF,TRBD2,-,TRBJ2-7,TRBV2
TGCGCCAGCAGCTCACAGGGACCCGCAACTAATGAAAAACTGTTTTTT,CASSSQGPATNEKLFF,-,-,TRBJ1-4,TRBV5-1
TGTGCCAGCAGCTTAGAGCGGGAGGGCCCGAGGGAGACCCAGTACTTC,CASSLEREGPRETQYF,TRBD2,-,TRBJ2-5,TRBV7-9
TGCGCCAGCAGCTCTACAGGAGGCCACGAGCAGTACTTC,CASSSTGGHEQYF,-,-,TRBJ2-7,TRBV5-1
TGCGCCAGCAGCTCATACGCAGGGGTTAGGACTGAAGCTTTCTTT,CASSSYAGVRTEAFF,-,once,TRBJ1-1,TRBV5-1
TGCGCCAGCAGCTTCCAGCGGGAGAACTACGAGCAGTACTTC,CASSFQRENYEQYF,TRBD2,-,TRBJ2-7,TRBV5-1
TGTGCCAGCAGTCCGCGACCGACAGTATACACCGGGGAGCTGTTTTTT,CASSPRPTVYTGELFF,-,-,TRBJ2-2,TRBV27
TGCGCCAGCAGCCAAGTGTCCAGCCAAGAGACCCAGTACTTC,CASSQVSSQETQYF,-,-,TRBJ2-5,TRBV4-1
TGTGCCAGCAGCCCCAACTACAGAAATGAGCAGTTCTTC,CASSPNYRNEQFF,-,-,TRBJ2-1,TRBV14
TGTGCCAGCAAACAGACGGCGAACACTGAAGCTTTCTTT,CASKQTANTEAFF,-,-,TRBJ1-1,TRBV6-4
TGCAGCGCGCGGACAGGGTCTGTTTCATACAATGAGCAGTTCTTC,CSARTGSVSYNEQFF,TRBD1,-,TRBJ2-1,TRBV29-1
TGTGCCATCAGACTCGACCCTAATTCACCCCTCCACTTT,CAIRLDPNSPLHF,-,-,TRBJ1-6,TRBV10-3
TGCGCCAGCCGCTGGGACAGGGTCTATGGCTACACCTTC,CASRWDRVYGYTF,TRBD1,-,TRBJ1-2,TRBV5-1
TGTGCCAGCAGCCCGCAATTCGGACGGGCGCGGACCGGGGAGCTGTTTTTT,CASSPQFGRARTGELFF,-,-,TRBJ2-2,TRBV7-2
TGTGCCAGCAGCCTCACAGGGGACGGTTACACTGAAGCTTTCTTT,CASSLTGDGYTEAFF,TRBD1,-,TRBJ1-1,TRBV7-2
TGTGCCAGCAGCTTAGACCGGGTAGATACGCAGTATTTT,CASSLDRVDTQYF,-,-,TRBJ2-3,TRBV7-6
TGTGCCAGCTCACCACCGGGACAGGGGAATGAAAAACTGTTTTTT,CASSPPGQGNEKLFF,TRBD1,-,TRBJ1-4,TRBV18
TGTGCCAGCAGTTACGGGCAGGTGGTAACTGAAGCTTTCTTT,CASSYGQVVTEAFF,-,-,TRBJ1-1,TRBV6-5
TGTGCCAGCTCACCATCCAGGTCTAACTATGGCTACACCTTC,CASSPSRSNYGYTF,-,-,TRBJ1-2,TRBV18
TGTGCCAGCAGTCCCGCATCGGCCGGTGTCGAGCAGTACTTC,CASSPASAGVEQYF,-,-,TRBJ2-7,TRBV27
TGTGCCAGCAGCTGGGGCCCGACAGGAGACAATCAGCCCCAGCATTTT,CASSWGPTGDNQPQHF,-,-,TRBJ1-5,TRBV5-6
TGTGCCAGCAGCGTAGCTTCGGGAACCACTGAAGCTTTCTTT,CASSVASGTTEAFF,-,-,TRBJ1-1,TRBV9